This T cell receptor beta chain appears in the sequencing data of a study of blood T cell repertoires in COVID-19. The CDR3 extends over 16 amino acids. CDR1 and CDR2 (germline): LGHNT, FRNRAP. J lost 5 bases, V lost 7 bases, and 12 bases had no gene match. Using immunoSEQ multiplex PCR, the repertoire was profiled, and TCRdb retains in-frame clones only, with some absent. The data contain roughly 220,000 clones, more than 80% of them singletons. The clonotype originates from a man aged 25 to 45 who had recovered from COVID-19. The chain joins TRBV12-5 to TRBJ2-2, with 8 bases identical to TRBD2. The sample consisted of peripheral blood. The CDR3 here is CASVPGVAGWTGELFF. The CDR3 nucleotides are TGTGCTAGTGTTCCGGGGGTAGCGGGGTGGACCGGGGAGCTGTTTTTT.